The 32 T cell receptor beta chains in this list originate from one sample, sequenced in a study of T cell responses to AZD1222 COVID-19 vaccine. The table came from immunoSEQ multiplex PCR; TCRdb's copy has only in-frame clones and leaves some out. This repertoire shows under 200,000 clones, more than 75% found once; its top ten account for about 25%. The source was peripheral blood, collected 28 days after the second AZD1222 dose. Receptors were obtained from an adult who received the AZD1222 COVID-19 vaccine.

This sequence joins TRBV7-3 and TRBJ1-1, with D possibly TRBD1 on 6 matching bases. Germline values: CDR1 SGHTA, CDR2 FQGTGA. The V end lost 1 base, the J end lost 2 bases, and 14 bases lay between the germline ends. This CDR3 has 16 amino acids. CDR3 bases: TGTGCCAGCAGCTTAAAGGGGAGCGGGGGCAACACTGAAGCTTTCTTT. Translating it yields CASSLKGSGGNTEAFF. Full variable domain (remainder filled in from reference TRBV7-3 and TRBJ1-1): GAGVSQTPSNKVTEKGKYVELRCDPISGHTALYWYRQSLGQGPEFLIYFQGTGAADDSGLPNDRFFAVRPEGSVSTLKIQRTERGDSAVYLCASSLKGSGGNTEAFFGQGTRLTVV.

This rearrangement joins TRBV9 to TRBJ1-1; D remains unclear. The V end lost 3 bases, the J end lost 6 bases, and 18 bases lay between the germline ends. The CDR3 spans 15 residues. The germline V gene has CDR1 SGDLS and CDR2 YYNGEE. The CDR3 spells CASSGPLEGKAEAFF. The CDR3 DNA reads TGTGCCAGCAGCGGCCCTTTGGAGGGTAAAGCTGAAGCTTTCTTT.

This clone showed up just a few times. The V gene is TRBV14, the J gene TRBJ2-2; 7 bases line up with TRBD2. V lost 5 bases and J lost 2; bases outside the gene matches: 8. The germline V gene has CDR1 SGHDN and CDR2 FVKESK. This CDR3 is built from 16 residues. CDR3 sequence (DNA): TGTGCCAGCAGCAAACTAGCGACCGCCAACACCGGGGAGCTGTTTTTT. Its translation: CASSKLATANTGELFF.

The chain is built from TRBV7-9 and TRBJ2-2; unclear D gene. CDR1 is SEHNR, CDR2 FQNEAQ, per germline (reference sequence). V was shortened by 1 base and J by 1 base, with 4 bases between the two germline ends. The CDR3 has 14 amino acids. The CDR3 DNA follows: TGTGCCAGCAGCTTAGTCTGGAACACCGGGGAGCTGTTTTTT. Its translation is CASSLVWNTGELFF.

The chain carries TRBV25-1 and TRBJ2-3; 7 nucleotides align to TRBD1. CDR3 length equals 13 residues. With V trimmed by 5 bases and J by 4 bases, 3 bases remained unmatched. Germline assignment: CDR1 MGHDK and CDR2 SYGVNS. CDR3 protein: CASSKTGSDTQYF. For the CDR3, the DNA is TGTGCCAGCAGTAAGACAGGGTCAGATACGCAGTATTTT.

The rearrangement uses TRBV6-5 and TRBJ2-7; 9 nucleotides match TRBD1. Germline CDR1 MNHEY, CDR2 SVGAGI. The CDR3 has 14 amino acids. The junction had 8 bases not matched to a gene; V was cut back by 6 bases and J by 5 bases. The CDR3 region is CASSQQGAGDEQYF. CDR3 coding DNA: TGTGCCAGCAGCCAACAGGGGGCGGGCGACGAGCAGTACTTC.

This clone was seen only a few times. The V gene is TRBV4-2, the J gene TRBJ2-7; D is perhaps TRBD1 (6 bases). The V gene lost 3 bases and the J gene lost 3 bases, with 12 bases spanning the gap. The germline CDR1 and CDR2 sequences are LGHNA and YNFKEQ. The CDR3 consists of 14 residues. This chain's CDR3 is CASSQATGNYEQYF. In nucleotides, the CDR3 is TGTGCCAGCAGCCAGGCAACAGGGAACTACGAGCAGTACTTC.

The chain joins TRBV25-1 to TRBJ2-3; D unresolved. Between the trimmed V and J ends, which lost 2 bases and 5 bases, there was a span of 11 bases. Germline V CDR1 and CDR2: MGHDK, SYGVNS. This CDR3 is built from 14 residues. CDR3 sequence reads: CASSEKLGIDTQYF. The CDR3 coding sequence is TGTGCCAGCAGTGAAAAACTGGGAATAGATACGCAGTATTTT.

The genes are TRBV13 and TRBJ2-2; 8 nucleotides match TRBD2. In germline, CDR1 is PRHDT, CDR2 FYEKMQ (reference sequence). The CDR3 is 17 residues long. V shed 0 bases, J shed 4 bases, and the junction held 7 bases outside the gene matches. The CDR3 spells CASSLGQILAGTGELFF. CDR3 DNA sequence: TGTGCCAGCAGCTTAGGCCAGATTCTAGCGGGCACCGGGGAGCTGTTTTTT.

This clone was found once. Other DNA sequences from this sample encode an identical CDR3 as well. This chain uses TRBV28 with TRBJ2-7, with TRBD2 matching over 7 bases. This CDR3 has 14 residues. Germline CDR1 MDHEN, CDR2 SYDVKM. Trimming removed 2 bases from V and 2 bases from J; junction bases left unmatched: 3. CDR3 nucleotides: TGTGCCAGCAGTTTAGGAGGGAGGGCCTACGAGCAGTACTTC. Protein sequence: CASSLGGRAYEQYF.

The rearrangement links TRBV9 to TRBJ2-3, with D perhaps given as TRBD1 or TRBD2 (6 bases each). Germline assignment: CDR1 SGDLS and CDR2 YYNGEE. The V end lost 1 base, the J end lost 1 base, and 13 bases lay between the germline ends. This CDR3 spans 16 amino acids. CDR3 sequence reads: CASSVPTGAGTDTQYF. In DNA form, the CDR3 reads TGTGCCAGCAGCGTACCGACGGGGGCCGGCACAGATACGCAGTATTTT.

V gene TRBV7-3 combines with J gene TRBJ2-5, with a possible D match to TRBD2 (7 bases). The CDR3 runs 14 residues. CDR1 and CDR2 (germline): SGHTA, FQGTGA. V lost 1 base and J 3 bases, leaving 9 bases between the germline ends. The CDR3: CASSLKGGEETQYF. CDR3 coding DNA: TGTGCCAGCAGCTTAAAAGGGGGGGAAGAGACCCAGTACTTC.

The rearrangement joins TRBV19 to TRBJ2-7; 14 bases line up with TRBD2. This CDR3 comprises 18 residues. CDR1 LNHDA and CDR2 SQIVND come from the germline V gene (reference sequence). After removal of 4 bases from V and 4 bases from J, the junction contained 12 bases not matched to a gene. The CDR3 region is CASSTLLPGLAGGYEQYF. In DNA, the CDR3 is TGTGCCAGTAGTACCTTATTACCCGGACTAGCGGGAGGTTACGAGCAGTACTTC.

The chain combines TRBV5-1 with TRBJ1-2; 8 bases match TRBD1. Losses at the gene ends were 4 bases for V and 3 bases for J; bases not matched to a gene: 5. Germline V gene lookup returns CDR1 SGHRS and CDR2 YFSETQ. The CDR3 is 14 amino acids. This CDR3 is CASSQDRVDYGYTF. For the CDR3, the DNA is TGCGCCAGCAGCCAGGACAGGGTAGACTATGGCTACACCTTC.

The chain combines TRBV9 with TRBJ2-3; D call uncertain. There are 13 residues in the CDR3. The germline gives CDR1 SGDLS, CDR2 YYNGEE. V lost 1 base and J 4 bases, leaving 7 bases between the germline ends. CDR3 sequence: CASSVIWADTQYF. The CDR3 DNA sequence: TGTGCCAGCAGCGTAATTTGGGCAGATACGCAGTATTTT.

This clone was detected a few times. The chain employs TRBV10-3 and TRBJ1-1; D remains ambiguous. V was pared by 6 bases and J by 2 bases, with 7 bases between. Per germline, CDR1 ENHRY and CDR2 SYGVKD. The CDR3 runs 12 residues. CDR3 coding DNA: TGTGCCATCAGGGCAGTAAACACTGAAGCTTTCTTT. Its translation: CAIRAVNTEAFF.

This clone was detected only once. The V gene is TRBV24-1, the J gene TRBJ2-3, with D possibly TRBD1 on 6 matching bases. The CDR3 is 13 amino acids. Trimming removed 8 bases at V and 3 bases at J, with 11 bases between. Germline V gives CDR1 KGHDR, CDR2 SFDVKD. The CDR3 here is CATKGRGTDTQYF. The DNA of the CDR3 is TGTGCCACCAAAGGAAGGGGGACAGATACGCAGTATTTT.

This clone showed up just a few times. CDR3 DNA sequence: TGTGCCAGCAGTACCCGGACAGGGAACACCATATATTTT. This codes for CASSTRTGNTIYF. The chain joins TRBV12-3 or TRBV12-4 to TRBJ1-3, with 8 bases identical to TRBD1. CDR3 length: 13 residues. The J segment lost 7 bases and the V segment lost 5 bases, leaving 4 bases of the junction unmatched.

The rearrangement uses TRBV9 and TRBJ1-4; D perhaps matches TRBD1 (5 bases). V lost 0 bases and J 4 bases, leaving 10 bases between the germline ends. Germline CDR1 reads SGDLS; CDR2 reads YYNGEE. The CDR3 is 15 amino acids. CDR3 sequence reads: CASSVGVGGNEKLFF. CDR3 sequence (DNA): TGTGCCAGCAGCGTAGGGGTCGGGGGTAATGAAAAACTGTTTTTT.

The chain is built from TRBV19 and TRBJ2-7, with 9 bases matching TRBD2. Unmatched junction bases numbered 9, after V lost 5 bases and J lost 4 bases. Germline assignment: CDR1 LNHDA and CDR2 SQIVND (reference sequence). The CDR3 runs to 15 residues. The CDR3 loop reads CASSARLAELYEQYF. CDR3 DNA sequence: TGTGCCAGTAGTGCGAGACTAGCGGAACTATACGAGCAGTACTTC.

This clone was counted a few times. The chain employs TRBV19 and TRBJ2-1, with D unclear. The germline V gene encodes CDR1 LNHDA and CDR2 SQIVND (reference sequence). This CDR3 contains 12 residues. V lost 7 bases and J lost 5, with 9 bases in between. The CDR3 nucleotides are TGTGCCAGTACCACCAGGAACAATGAGCAGTTCTTC. Residues: CASTTRNNEQFF.

Worth noting for this clone: This sample also contains other DNA sequences that code for the same CDR3. The CDR3 DNA reads TGTGCCAGTAGTATCTCAGTGAATCAGCCCCAGCATTTT. Encoded protein: CASSISVNQPQHF. V and J are TRBV19 and TRBJ1-5; D is ambiguous. This CDR3 region has 13 residues. In germline, CDR1 is LNHDA, CDR2 SQIVND (reference sequence). Trimming took 3 bases from V and 4 from J, leaving 7 bases between them.

The rearrangement joins TRBV3-1 (or the pseudogene TRBV3-2) to TRBJ1-1; D gene unclear. The germline CDR1 and CDR2 sequences are LGHDT and YNNKEL (reference sequence). V gave up 1 base and J gave up 7 bases, with 7 bases separating them. The CDR3 is made up of 12 amino acids. The CDR3 sequence is CASSQADREAFF. The DNA for the CDR3 is TGTGCCAGCAGCCAAGCCGATCGTGAAGCTTTCTTT.

This chain joins TRBV4-3 and TRBJ2-7; tentative D call: TRBD1 (6 bases). The CDR3 has 16 amino acids. The germline gives CDR1 LGHNA, CDR2 YSLEER. With 3 bases removed from V and 0 bases from J, the gap between germline ends came to 15 bases. The CDR3 loop is CASSQLTGPFSYEQYF. The CDR3 DNA follows: TGCGCCAGCAGCCAGTTGACAGGACCCTTCTCCTACGAGCAGTACTTC.

V gene TRBV15 combines with J gene TRBJ2-1; no firm D call. Deletions cut 1 base from V and 9 bases from J, with 7 bases between. Germline lookup yields CDR1 LNHNV and CDR2 YYDKDF (reference sequence). The CDR3 length is 12 residues. CDR3 nucleotides: TGTGCCACCAGCAGAGGAGGAGCTGAGCAGTTCTTC. Translated, it gives CATSRGGAEQFF.

This chain links TRBV7-8 with TRBJ2-4, with 8 bases lining up with TRBD1. CDR1 and CDR2 (germline): SGHVS, FQNEAQ. The CDR3 contains 15 residues. J lost 8 bases, V lost 0 bases, and 6 bases had no gene match. This CDR3 is CASSLANRGIDIQYF. The CDR3 region has the DNA TGTGCCAGCAGCTTAGCAAACAGGGGGATTGACATTCAGTACTTC.

The chain recombines TRBV24-1 with TRBJ1-5; D is unresolved. V shed 3 bases and J shed 2 bases, with 7 bases lying between them. The CDR3 spans 14 residues. Looked up from germline, CDR1 is KGHDR and CDR2 is SFDVKD. In DNA form, the CDR3 reads TGTGCCACCAGTGATCCCGGGGGCAATCAGCCCCAGCATTTT. It yields the protein CATSDPGGNQPQHF.

The chain combines TRBV6-5 with TRBJ1-2, with D possibly matching TRBD1 (5 bases). Trimming pared 6 bases from V and 4 bases from J, leaving 12 bases between. The CDR3 consists of 13 residues. The germline gives CDR1 MNHEY, CDR2 SVGAGI. This CDR3 is CASRETVAYGYTF. The CDR3 bases are TGTGCCAGCAGAGAGACAGTGGCCTATGGCTACACCTTC.

The chain carries TRBV19 and TRBJ2-7; no reliable D call. The length of the CDR3 is 14 residues. Trimming shortened V by 3 bases and J by 2 bases, and 11 bases separated the two germline ends. Germline CDR1 reads LNHDA; CDR2 reads SQIVND (reference sequence). The CDR3 coding sequence is TGTGCCAGTAGTATTGCTCGAAGGGCCTACGAGCAGTACTTC. Translating gives CASSIARRAYEQYF.

The rearrangement uses TRBV3-1 (or the pseudogene TRBV3-2) and TRBJ2-2; no definite D call. Trimming removed 3 bases at V and 5 bases at J, with 13 bases between. Per germline, CDR1 LGHDT and CDR2 YNNKEL (reference sequence). The CDR3 has 15 amino acids. The CDR3 sequence is CASSHTTRWTGELFF. CDR3 nucleotides: TGTGCCAGCAGCCACACGACACGGTGGACCGGGGAGCTGTTTTTT.

The chain combines TRBV7-6 with TRBJ2-7; 8 nucleotides agree with TRBD2. The trim removed 3 bases at V and 7 bases at J, leaving 8 bases unmatched. The CDR3 loop spans 14 amino acids. Germline CDR1 reads SGHVS; CDR2 reads FNYEAQ. CDR3 in amino acids: CASSLTAGESEQYF. The CDR3 DNA sequence: TGTGCCAGCAGCTTGACAGCGGGAGAAAGTGAGCAGTACTTC.

J is TRBJ1-3 and V is TRBV5-1; no firm D call. This CDR3 is 16 amino acids long. The V gene lost 5 bases and the J gene lost 0 bases, with 15 bases spanning the gap. Germline V gene sequence: CDR1 SGHRS, CDR2 YFSETQ. For the CDR3, the DNA is TGCGCCAGCAGTCCGGGGAGTTTTACCTCTGGAAACACCATATATTTT. Protein product: CASSPGSFTSGNTIYF.